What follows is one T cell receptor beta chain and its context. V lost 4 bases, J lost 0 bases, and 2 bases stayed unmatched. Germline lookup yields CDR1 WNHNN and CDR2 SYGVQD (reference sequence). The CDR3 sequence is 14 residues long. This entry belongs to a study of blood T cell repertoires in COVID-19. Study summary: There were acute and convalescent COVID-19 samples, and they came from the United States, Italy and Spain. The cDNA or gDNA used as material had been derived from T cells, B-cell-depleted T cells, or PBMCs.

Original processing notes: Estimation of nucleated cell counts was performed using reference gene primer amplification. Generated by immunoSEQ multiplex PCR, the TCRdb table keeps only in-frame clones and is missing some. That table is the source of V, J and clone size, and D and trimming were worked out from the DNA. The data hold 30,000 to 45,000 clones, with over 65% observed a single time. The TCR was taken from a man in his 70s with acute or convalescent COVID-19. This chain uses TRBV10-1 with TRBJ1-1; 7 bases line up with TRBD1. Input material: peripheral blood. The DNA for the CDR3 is TGCGCCAGCAGTGCAGGGACAGTGAACACTGAAGCTTTCTTT. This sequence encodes CASSAGTVNTEAFF.